Below, 9 T cell receptor beta chains from the same sample are listed, as sequenced in a study of cytomegalovirus exposure and HLA in healthy donors. Vbeta (60) and Jbeta (13) primers were used in the PCR. Produced via immunoSEQ multiplex PCR; TCRdb's table is partial and in-frame only. The profile shows about 150,000 clones, 70% to 80% of them singletons. Sequencing input: PBMCs. Source of these receptors: a man younger than 40 in good health and CMV-seropositive.

This sequence joins TRBV30 and TRBJ1-1; possible D gene TRBD1, 5 bases. Germline-derived CDR1 and CDR2 are GTSNPN and SVGIG (reference sequence). CDR3 length: 12 amino acids. The V gene lost 7 bases and the J gene lost 1 base, with 10 bases spanning the gap. CDR3 loop: CASFQGNTEAFF. Here the CDR3 DNA reads TGTGCCTCTTTTCAGGGGAACACTGAAGCTTTCTTT.

The DNA of the CDR3 is TGTGCCAGCTCACCCTCCCCCGGACTAGCCAAAAACATTCAGTACTTC. Protein sequence: CASSPSPGLAKNIQYF. The chain employs TRBV18 and TRBJ2-4; weak D call: TRBD2 (5 bases). The CDR3 contains 16 residues. Trimming cost V 3 bases and J 0 bases, with 12 bases left between them. Germline V lookup: CDR1 KGHSH, CDR2 LQKENI.

The chain links TRBV7-8 to TRBJ1-4; D call uncertain. V lost 0 bases to trimming and J lost 0 bases, with 17 bases between them. The CDR3 runs to 19 residues. Germline-derived CDR1 and CDR2 are SGHVS and FQNEAQ. For the CDR3, the DNA is TGTGCCAGCAGCTTAGCGGCGGGATCAGCCTTTGCAACTAATGAAAAACTGTTTTTT. As protein: CASSLAAGSAFATNEKLFF. Drawing the rest from reference TRBV7-8 and TRBJ1-4, the complete variable domain is GAGVSQSPRYKVAKRGQDVALRCDPISGHVSLFWYQQALGQGPEFLTYFQNEAQLDKSGLPSDRFFAERPEGSVSTLKIQRTQQEDSAVYLCASSLAAGSAFATNEKLFFGSGTQLSVL.

The V and J genes are TRBV15 and TRBJ1-2; TRBD1 is a possible D gene (5 bases). The CDR3 is 13 residues long. The germline V and J ends were trimmed by 3 bases and 7 bases, with 12 bases remaining between them. Germline V gene sequence: CDR1 LNHNV, CDR2 YYDKDF (reference sequence). CDR3 sequence (DNA): TGTGCCACCAGCAGGGGCAGGGATGGTGGCTACACCTTC. Encoded protein: CATSRGRDGGYTF.

This clone was counted a single time. The rearrangement uses TRBV29-1 and TRBJ2-1; D perhaps matches TRBD2 (5 bases). This CDR3 region has 14 residues. Germline CDR1 and CDR2: SQVTM and ANQGSEA. V lost 3 bases, J lost 1 base, and 10 bases lay in between. The DNA of the CDR3 is TGCAGCGTTGAGGGCGGGCGGTCCTACAATGAGCAGTTCTTC. It is translated as CSVEGGRSYNEQFF.

Points on this clone: One junction end does not reproduce the germline sequence, and a read error may be involved. The J gene is TRBJ1-2, the V gene TRBV19, with a possible D match to TRBD1 (5 bases). Germline CDR1 reads LNHDA; CDR2 reads SQIVND (reference sequence). This CDR3 contains 12 residues. CDR3 sequence (DNA): TGTGCCAGTAGTATAAGGGGCAGGCCGCCTTACTTC. Encoded protein: CASSIRGRPPYF. Full variable domain (remainder filled in from reference TRBV19 and TRBJ1-2): DGGITQSPKYLFRKEGQNVTLSCEQNLNHDAMYWYRQDPGQGLRLIYYSQIVNDFQKGDIAEGYSVSREKKESFPLTVTSAQKNPTAFYLCASSIRGRPPYFGSGTRLTVV.

With regard to this clone: An end of the junction does not agree with germline; a read error may underlie this. The chain employs TRBV7-7 and TRBJ2-1; TRBD2 agrees at 10 bases. Germline lookup yields CDR1 SSHAT and CDR2 FNYEAQ (reference sequence). This CDR3 region has 16 residues. The CDR3 DNA reads TGTGCTAGCAGCGCAAACCTAGCGGGAGCGTACAATGAGCAGTTCTTC. Translating gives CASSANLAGAYNEQFF. The complete variable domain, with remaining parts taken from reference TRBV7-7 and TRBJ2-1, reads GAGVSQSPRYKVTKRGQDVTLRCDPISSHATLYWYQQALGQGPEFLTYFNYEAQPDKSGLPSDRFSAERPEGSISTLTIQRTEQRDSAMYRCASSANLAGAYNEQFFGPGTRLTVL.

This clone was seen a handful of times. The chain recombines TRBV5-4 with TRBJ2-7, with D possibly TRBD1 on 5 matching bases. Germline lookup yields CDR1 SGHNT and CDR2 YYREEE (reference sequence). The CDR3 length is 14 residues. Between the trimmed V and J ends, which lost 2 bases and 4 bases, there was a span of 13 bases. Here the CDR3 reads CASSFRGPGYEQYF. Here the CDR3 DNA reads TGTGCCAGCAGCTTTAGGGGTCCCGGGTACGAGCAGTACTTC.

The J gene is TRBJ1-1, the V gene TRBV7-2; D possibly corresponds to TRBD1 (6 bases). Germline V CDR1 and CDR2: SGHTA, FQGNSA. CDR3 length: 19 amino acids. V lost 1 base to trimming and J lost 1 base, with 22 bases between them. Here the CDR3 reads CASSLVLSGQGRENTEAFF. The CDR3 DNA follows: TGTGCCAGCAGCTTAGTACTTTCTGGGCAGGGGAGAGAGAACACTGAAGCTTTCTTT. Variable domain in full (rest from reference TRBV7-2 and TRBJ1-1): GAGVSQSPSNKVTEKGKDVELRCDPISGHTALYWYRQSLGQGLEFLIYFQGNSAPDKSGLPSDRFSAERTGGSVSTLTIQRTQQEDSAVYLCASSLVLSGQGRENTEAFFGQGTRLTVV.